These T cell receptor beta chains were read from a single sample in a study of cytomegalovirus exposure and HLA in healthy donors. Assay: immunoSEQ multiplex PCR; the TCRdb copy retains only in-frame clones and omits some. The table shows tens of thousands of clones, with 78% occurring only once. The sample was PBMCs. The receptors were sampled from a man between 18 and 35 years old in good health and CMV-seropositive. The conserved cysteine and the conserved F or W are not part of the CDR3 here. The order of the fields is V gene, J gene, CDR3 protein.

v_call: TRBV5-4; j_call: TRBJ2-5; cdr3_aa: ASHLSLAKGETQY
v_call: TRBV5-6; j_call: TRBJ2-1; cdr3_aa: ASSLDVGRNEQF
v_call: TRBV4-1; j_call: TRBJ2-7; cdr3_aa: ASSQRGEGTAPNSYEQY
v_call: TRBV29-1; j_call: TRBJ2-5; cdr3_aa: SVEGGSEETQY
v_call: TRBV13; j_call: TRBJ2-7; cdr3_aa: ASSLTQSGTQFYEQY
v_call: TRBV28; j_call: TRBJ1-5; cdr3_aa: ASSLDMNNQPQH
v_call: TRBV19; j_call: TRBJ1-5; cdr3_aa: ASSMGGANQPQH
v_call: TRBV6-1; j_call: TRBJ2-2; cdr3_aa: ASSVLEAGELF
v_call: TRBV5-1; j_call: TRBJ2-5; cdr3_aa: ASSPGLAGGPGETQY
v_call: TRBV29-1; j_call: TRBJ2-1; cdr3_aa: SVDRTGIWEQF